This T cell receptor beta chain was sequenced for a study of technical replicates of blood from a handful of donors. The protocol was immunoSEQ multiplex PCR, while the TCRdb copy is restricted to in-frame clones and leaves out a portion. The table records some 87,000 clones, 97% of them present only once. The germline gives CDR1 MNHEY, CDR2 SVGAGI. The V end lost 2 bases, the J end lost 4 bases, and 12 bases lay between the germline ends. CDR3 size: 14 residues. The chain carries TRBV6-5 and TRBJ2-7, with a weak D call TRBD1 (6 bases). The sample consisted of T cells isolated from PBMCs. This TCR was recovered from a human donor in good health. This chain's CDR3 is CASSYTGPYYEQYF. As DNA, the CDR3 is TGTGCCAGCAGTTACACAGGGCCTTATTACGAGCAGTACTTC.